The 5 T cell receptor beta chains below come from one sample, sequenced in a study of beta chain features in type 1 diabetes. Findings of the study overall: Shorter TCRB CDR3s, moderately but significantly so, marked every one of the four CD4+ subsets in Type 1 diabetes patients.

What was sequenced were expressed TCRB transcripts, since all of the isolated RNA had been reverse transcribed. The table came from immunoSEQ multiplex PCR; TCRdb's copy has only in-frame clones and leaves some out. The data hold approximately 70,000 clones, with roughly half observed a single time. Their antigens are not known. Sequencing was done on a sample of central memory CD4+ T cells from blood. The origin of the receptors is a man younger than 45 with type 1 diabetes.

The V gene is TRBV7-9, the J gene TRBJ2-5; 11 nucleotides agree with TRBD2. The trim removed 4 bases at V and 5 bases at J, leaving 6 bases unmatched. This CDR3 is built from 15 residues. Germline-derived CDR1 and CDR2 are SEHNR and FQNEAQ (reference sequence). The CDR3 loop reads CASSYTSGSRETQYF. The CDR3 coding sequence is TGTGCCAGCAGCTATACTAGCGGGAGTAGGGAGACCCAGTACTTC.

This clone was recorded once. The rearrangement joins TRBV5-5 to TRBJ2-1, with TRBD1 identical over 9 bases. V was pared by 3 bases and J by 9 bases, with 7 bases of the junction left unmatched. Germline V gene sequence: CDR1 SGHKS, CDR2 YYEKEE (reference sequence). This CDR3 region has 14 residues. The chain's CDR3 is CASSSGTGKSEQFF. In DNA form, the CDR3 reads TGTGCCAGCAGCTCCGGGACAGGGAAGTCTGAGCAGTTCTTC.

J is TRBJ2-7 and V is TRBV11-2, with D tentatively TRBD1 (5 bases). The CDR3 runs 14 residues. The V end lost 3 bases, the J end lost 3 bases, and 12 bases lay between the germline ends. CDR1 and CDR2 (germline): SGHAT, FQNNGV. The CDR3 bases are TGTGCCAGCAGCTTGCTGGACAAGGACTACGAGCAGTACTTC. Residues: CASSLLDKDYEQYF. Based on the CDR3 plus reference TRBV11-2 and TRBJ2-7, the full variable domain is EAGVAQSPRYKIIEKRQSVAFWCNPISGHATLYWYQQILGQGPKLLIQFQNNGVVDDSQLPKDRFSAERLKGVDSTLKIQPAKLEDSAVYLCASSLLDKDYEQYFGPGTRLTVT.

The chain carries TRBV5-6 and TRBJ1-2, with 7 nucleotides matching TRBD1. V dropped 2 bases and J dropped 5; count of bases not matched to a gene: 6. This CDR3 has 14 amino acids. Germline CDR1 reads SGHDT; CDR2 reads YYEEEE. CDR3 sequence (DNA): TGTGCCAGCAGCTTCGGGACAGAAGGATATGGCTACACCTTC. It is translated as CASSFGTEGYGYTF.

The CDR3 protein is CASSVEPGGGAYQETQYF. The DNA of the CDR3 is TGTGCCAGCAGCGTAGAACCCGGCGGGGGGGCGTACCAAGAGACCCAGTACTTC. The V call is TRBV9, the J call TRBJ2-5; 9 bases match TRBD2. Germline CDR1 is SGDLS and CDR2 is YYNGEE. The V and J ends lost 0 bases and 0 bases, in that order; junction bases with no gene match: 9. The CDR3 has 18 amino acids. Combining the CDR3 with reference TRBV9 and TRBJ2-5 gives the whole variable domain DSGVTQTPKHLITATGQRVTLRCSPRSGDLSVYWYQQSLDQGLQFLIQYYNGEERAKGNILERFSAQQFPDLHSELNLSSLELGDSALYFCASSVEPGGGAYQETQYFGPGTRLLVL.